The sample holds a few counts of the clone carrying this T cell receptor beta chain. Its antigen is as yet unknown. CDR3 length: 12 amino acids. V was clipped by 5 bases and J by 4 bases, with 5 bases between them. Germline V CDR1 and CDR2: LNHDA, SQIVND (reference sequence). Blood was drawn once from each donor into heparinised tubes. The draws averaged about 120 mL. Every isolated RNA sample was fully reverse transcribed, so sequencing captured expressed TCRB transcripts. The data were produced by immunoSEQ multiplex PCR, yet TCRdb's version contains in-frame clones alone and is incomplete. The sample has hundreds of thousands of clones; about 14% are singletons. The data belong to a study of beta chain features in type 1 diabetes. Whole-study results and caveats: A greater similarity of naive, central memory and Treg TCRB repertoires was seen among patients than among healthy donors. Within each of all four CD4+ subsets, Type 1 diabetes patients had TCRB CDR3s that were moderately but significantly shorter. HLA effects on TCRB rearrangement stayed unresolved here.

The chain employs TRBV19 and TRBJ1-4; D is ambiguous. The sequencing input was naive CD4+ T cells from blood. The sequence derives from a man younger than 35 in good health. In DNA, the CDR3 is TGTGCCAGTAGTTTGGGTAATGAAAAACTGTTTTTT. This codes for CASSLGNEKLFF. The full variable domain, its missing parts supplied by reference TRBV19 and TRBJ1-4, is DGGITQSPKYLFRKEGQNVTLSCEQNLNHDAMYWYRQDPGQGLRLIYYSQIVNDFQKGDIAEGYSVSREKKESFPLTVTSAQKNPTAFYLCASSLGNEKLFFGSGTQLSVL.